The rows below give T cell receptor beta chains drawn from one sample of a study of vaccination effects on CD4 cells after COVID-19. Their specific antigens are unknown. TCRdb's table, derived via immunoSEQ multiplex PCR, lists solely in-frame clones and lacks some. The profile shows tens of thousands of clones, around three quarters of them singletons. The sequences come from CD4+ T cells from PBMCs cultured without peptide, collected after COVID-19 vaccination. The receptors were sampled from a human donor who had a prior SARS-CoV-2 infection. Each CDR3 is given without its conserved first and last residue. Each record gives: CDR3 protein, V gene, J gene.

ASSSSTGDNEQF	TRBV5-8	TRBJ2-1
ASSLFTITGGAF	TRBV11-2	TRBJ1-1
ASSPALAGQGAHQPQH	TRBV3-1/TRBV3-2	TRBJ1-5
ASSLEGGTEAF	TRBV7-9	TRBJ1-1
ASRAGTNEKLF	TRBV12-3/TRBV12-4	TRBJ1-4
ASSLRGQGRGNQPQH	TRBV7-7	TRBJ1-5
ASSEFQGEYTEAF	TRBV2	TRBJ1-1
ASSLDLQGGYT	TRBV11-1	TRBJ1-2
ASSGRYNSPLH	TRBV2	TRBJ1-6
ASSLTPQESNEKLF	TRBV5-1	TRBJ1-4
ASSPPRVWAIQY	TRBV7-9	TRBJ2-7
ASSFYPRSGVGGQQY	TRBV11-2	TRBJ2-7
ASSHGTSGRWEQY	TRBV5-4	TRBJ2-7
ASSLTAGANEQF	TRBV7-7	TRBJ2-1
ASSLTGVNTEAF	TRBV11-3	TRBJ1-1
ASSPPGRINEKLF	TRBV6-5	TRBJ1-4
ATSRDGTGGGETQY	TRBV15	TRBJ2-5
ASSINPSGTTYNEQF	TRBV5-1	TRBJ2-1
ASSARRYTEAF	TRBV7-9	TRBJ1-1
ASRRGQDYNSPLH	TRBV6-5	TRBJ1-6
ASREPYAYNEQF	TRBV2	TRBJ2-1
ATSEVETDTQY	TRBV24-1	TRBJ2-3
ASSLGRGPFSYNEQF	TRBV5-1	TRBJ2-1